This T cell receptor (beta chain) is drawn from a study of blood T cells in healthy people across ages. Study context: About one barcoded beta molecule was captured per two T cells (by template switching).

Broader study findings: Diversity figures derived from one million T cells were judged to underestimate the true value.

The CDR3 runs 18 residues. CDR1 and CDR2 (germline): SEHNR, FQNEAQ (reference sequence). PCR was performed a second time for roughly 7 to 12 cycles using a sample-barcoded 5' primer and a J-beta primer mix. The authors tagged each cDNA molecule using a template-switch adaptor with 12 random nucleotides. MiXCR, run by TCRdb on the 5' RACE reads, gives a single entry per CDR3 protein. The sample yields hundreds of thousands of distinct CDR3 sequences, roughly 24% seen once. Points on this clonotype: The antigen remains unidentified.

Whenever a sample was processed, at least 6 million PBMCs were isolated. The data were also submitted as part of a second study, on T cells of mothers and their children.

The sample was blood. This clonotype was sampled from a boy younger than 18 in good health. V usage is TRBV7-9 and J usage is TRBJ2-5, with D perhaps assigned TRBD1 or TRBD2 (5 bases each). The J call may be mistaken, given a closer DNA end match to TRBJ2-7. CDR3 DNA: TGTGCCAGCAGCTTAGCCGAACCCCGGGACCCATGGGGGTACGAGCAGTACTTC. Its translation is CASSLAEPRDPWGYEQYF.